Below, 10 T cell receptor beta chains from the same sample are listed, as sequenced in a study of T cells in localized non-small cell lung cancer. TCRdb keeps only in-frame clones here, not all; method: immunoSEQ multiplex PCR. In the table there are about 53,000 clones, approximately 88% of which are singletons. Source: peripheral blood mononuclear cells, taken before any cancer treatment. These TCRs come from a man aged 35-69 years with stage III lung adenocarcinoma.

The chain carries TRBV29-1 and TRBJ2-1, with TRBD2 identical over 7 bases. Per the germline V gene, CDR1 is SQVTM and CDR2 is ANQGSEA. V gave up 5 bases and J gave up 6 bases; unmatched junction bases: 7. The CDR3 is made up of 13 amino acids. The CDR3 nucleotides read TGCAGCGTTAATCCGACGGGAGGCAATGAGCAGTTCTTC. Amino acid sequence: CSVNPTGGNEQFF.

This clone showed up just a few times. This chain connects TRBV19 to TRBJ1-2, with D unresolved. This CDR3 contains 11 residues. V was shortened by 4 bases and J by 4 bases, with 4 bases between the two germline ends. The germline CDR1 and CDR2 sequences are LNHDA and SQIVND (reference sequence). The CDR3 nucleotides are TGTGCCAGTAGTACCTCCTATGGCTACACCTTC. Protein sequence: CASSTSYGYTF. The complete variable domain, with remaining parts taken from reference TRBV19 and TRBJ1-2, reads DGGITQSPKYLFRKEGQNVTLSCEQNLNHDAMYWYRQDPGQGLRLIYYSQIVNDFQKGDIAEGYSVSREKKESFPLTVTSAQKNPTAFYLCASSTSYGYTFGSGTRLTVV.

This clone was observed a few times. The CDR3 sequence is CASRPGQGADEQYF. The DNA for the CDR3 is TGTGCCAGCAGACCGGGACAGGGGGCAGACGAGCAGTACTTC. J is TRBJ2-7 and V is TRBV6-5; TRBD1 aligns across 12 bases. The CDR3 contains 14 residues. Losses at the gene ends were 6 bases for V and 5 bases for J; bases not matched to a gene: 5. CDR1 and CDR2 from the germline V gene are MNHEY and SVGAGI.

The chain employs TRBV7-3 and TRBJ2-3, with TRBD2 identical over 7 bases. Germline V CDR1 and CDR2: SGHTA, FQGTGA. Unmatched junction bases numbered 10, after V lost 5 bases and J lost 5 bases. There are 15 residues in the CDR3. The CDR3 protein is CASSRGAGEGDTQYF. CDR3 in DNA: TGTGCCAGCAGCCGAGGGGCGGGAGAAGGAGATACGCAGTATTTT. Combining the CDR3 with reference TRBV7-3 and TRBJ2-3 gives the whole variable domain GAGVSQTPSNKVTEKGKYVELRCDPISGHTALYWYRQSLGQGPEFLIYFQGTGAADDSGLPNDRFFAVRPEGSVSTLKIQRTERGDSAVYLCASSRGAGEGDTQYFGPGTRLTVL.

The V gene is TRBV9, the J gene TRBJ2-1, with TRBD1 matching 9 bases. The junction had 3 bases not matched to a gene; V was cut back by 0 bases and J by 5 bases. The CDR3 has 15 residues. CDR1 SGDLS and CDR2 YYNGEE come from the germline V gene. CDR3 DNA: TGTGCCAGCAGCGTAGTGGGGACAGGGAACAATGAGCAGTTCTTC. Translation: CASSVVGTGNNEQFF.

The gene calls are TRBV5-1 and TRBJ2-7; D is undetermined. V was clipped by 1 base and J by 2 bases, with 10 bases between them. This CDR3 is built from 14 residues. Germline V gene data show CDR1 as SGHRS and CDR2 as YFSETQ. The CDR3 protein is CASSLRGQPYEQYF. The CDR3 nucleotides are TGCGCCAGCAGCTTGCGTGGTCAGCCCTACGAGCAGTACTTC.

Judged by abundance, this clone is hyperexpanded. J is TRBJ2-1 and V is TRBV7-9, with D tentatively TRBD1 (6 bases). V lost 5 bases and J 8 bases, leaving 25 bases between the germline ends. Germline V CDR1 and CDR2: SEHNR, FQNEAQ (reference sequence). The CDR3 has 17 amino acids. The CDR3 loop reads CASSPPPLVPRGDEQFF. CDR3 DNA sequence: TGTGCCAGCAGCCCCCCCCCTCTAGTCCCCAGGGGCGATGAGCAGTTCTTC.

The V call is TRBV11-2, the J call TRBJ1-2; D remains unclear. In germline, CDR1 is SGHAT, CDR2 FQNNGV. Trimming took 6 bases from V and 5 from J, leaving 13 bases between them. CDR3 length equals 13 residues. CDR3 residues: CASSQIRRYGYTF. CDR3 sequence (DNA): TGTGCCAGCAGTCAAATACGGCGGTATGGCTACACCTTC. The full variable domain, in which reference TRBV11-2 and TRBJ1-2 provide the parts outside the CDR3, is EAGVAQSPRYKIIEKRQSVAFWCNPISGHATLYWYQQILGQGPKLLIQFQNNGVVDDSQLPKDRFSAERLKGVDSTLKIQPAKLEDSAVYLCASSQIRRYGYTFGSGTRLTVV.

V gene TRBV13 combines with J gene TRBJ1-1; D remains ambiguous. Trimming pared 5 bases from V and 4 bases from J, leaving 14 bases between. Germline values: CDR1 PRHDT, CDR2 FYEKMQ (reference sequence). This CDR3 comprises 14 residues. In nucleotides, the CDR3 is TGTGCCAGCAGCCCCAAGGAGACGGTCACTGAAGCTTTCTTT. The encoded protein is CASSPKETVTEAFF.

The V call is TRBV9, the J call TRBJ2-3; TRBD1 is a possible D gene (5 bases). Germline CDR1 is SGDLS and CDR2 is YYNGEE. The V and J ends lost 4 bases and 6 bases respectively, with 9 bases between them. The CDR3 extends over 12 amino acids. Here the CDR3 reads CASSIQEDTQYF. CDR3 in DNA: TGTGCCAGCAGCATACAGGAGGATACGCAGTATTTT. Full variable domain (remainder filled in from reference TRBV9 and TRBJ2-3): DSGVTQTPKHLITATGQRVTLRCSPRSGDLSVYWYQQSLDQGLQFLIQYYNGEERAKGNILERFSAQQFPDLHSELNLSSLELGDSALYFCASSIQEDTQYFGPGTRLTVL.